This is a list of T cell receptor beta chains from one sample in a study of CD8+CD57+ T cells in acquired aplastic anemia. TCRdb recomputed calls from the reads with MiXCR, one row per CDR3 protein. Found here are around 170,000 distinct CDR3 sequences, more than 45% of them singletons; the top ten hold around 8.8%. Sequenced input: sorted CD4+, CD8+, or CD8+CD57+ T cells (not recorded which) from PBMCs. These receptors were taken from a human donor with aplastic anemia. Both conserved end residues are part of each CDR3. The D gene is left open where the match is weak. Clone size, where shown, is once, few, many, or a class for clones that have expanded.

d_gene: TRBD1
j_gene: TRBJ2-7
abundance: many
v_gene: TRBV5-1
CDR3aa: CASSLWPGQGSLGGRYEQYF
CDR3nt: TGCGCCAGCAGCTTGTGGCCGGGACAGGGGTCTCTTGGTGGTCGGTACGAGCAGTACTTC

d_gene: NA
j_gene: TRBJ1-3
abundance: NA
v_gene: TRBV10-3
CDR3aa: CAISAGNTIYF
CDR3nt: TGTGCCATCAGTGCTGGAAACACCATATATTTT

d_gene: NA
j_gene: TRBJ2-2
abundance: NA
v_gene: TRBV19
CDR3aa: CASSIGFNLGDANTGELFF
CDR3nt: TGTGCCAGTAGTATAGGATTTAACTTGGGAGACGCGAACACCGGGGAGCTGTTTTTT

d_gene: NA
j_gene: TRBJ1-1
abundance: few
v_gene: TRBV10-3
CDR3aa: CASSYPIQKTGNTEAFF
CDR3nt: TGTGCCAGCAGTTACCCCATCCAGAAAACAGGGAACACTGAAGCTTTCTTT

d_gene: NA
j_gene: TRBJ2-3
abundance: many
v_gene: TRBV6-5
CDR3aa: CASNTADTQYF
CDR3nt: TGTGCCAGCAATACAGCAGATACGCAGTATTTT

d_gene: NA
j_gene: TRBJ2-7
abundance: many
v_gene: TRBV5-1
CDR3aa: CASSLYGTTYEQYF
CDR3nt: TGCGCCAGCAGCTTGTACGGGACGACTTACGAGCAGTACTTC

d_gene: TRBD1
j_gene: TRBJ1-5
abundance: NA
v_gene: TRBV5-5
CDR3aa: CASSVGQGYQPQHF
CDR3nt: TGTGCCAGCAGCGTAGGACAGGGCTATCAGCCCCAGCATTTT

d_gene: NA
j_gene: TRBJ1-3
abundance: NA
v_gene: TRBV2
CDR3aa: CASSFQPGAYGNTIYF
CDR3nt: TGTGCCAGCAGCTTCCAGCCGGGGGCTTATGGAAACACCATATATTTT

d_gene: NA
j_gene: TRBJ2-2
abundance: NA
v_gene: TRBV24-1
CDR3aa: CAASDHTGELFF
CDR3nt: TGTGCCGCCAGTGATCACACAGGGGAGCTGTTTTTT

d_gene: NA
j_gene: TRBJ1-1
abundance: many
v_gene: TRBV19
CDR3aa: CASTDRSVLNTEAFF
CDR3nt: TGTGCCAGTACCGACAGGTCCGTCCTGAACACTGAAGCTTTCTTT

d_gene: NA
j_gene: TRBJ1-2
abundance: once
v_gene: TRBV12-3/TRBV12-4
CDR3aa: CASSSEGGYTF
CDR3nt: TGTGCCAGCAGTTCGGAGGGGGGCTACACCTTC

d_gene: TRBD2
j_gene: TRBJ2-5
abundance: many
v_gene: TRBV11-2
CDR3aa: CASSLAGGRGETQYF
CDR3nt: TGTGCCAGCAGCTTAGCTGGCGGGAGGGGGGAGACCCAGTACTTC

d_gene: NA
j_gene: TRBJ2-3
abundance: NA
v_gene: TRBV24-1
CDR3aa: CATSDTRAADTQYF
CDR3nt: TGTGCCACCAGTGACACCAGGGCGGCGGATACGCAGTATTTT

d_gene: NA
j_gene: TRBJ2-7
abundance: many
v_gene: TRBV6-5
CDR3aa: CASRATGFYEQYF
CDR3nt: TGTGCCAGCAGGGCGACAGGTTTCTACGAGCAGTACTTC

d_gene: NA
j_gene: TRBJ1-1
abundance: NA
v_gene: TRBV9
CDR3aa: CASSLIGRTRNTEAFF
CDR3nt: TGTGCCAGCAGCCTCATCGGACGGACTAGGAACACTGAAGCTTTCTTT

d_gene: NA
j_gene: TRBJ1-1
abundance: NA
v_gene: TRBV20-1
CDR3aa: CSASAVFAFF
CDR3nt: TGCAGTGCCTCGGCGGTGTTTGCTTTCTTT

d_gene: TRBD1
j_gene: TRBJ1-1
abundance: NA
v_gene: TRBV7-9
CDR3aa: CASSPRTGGNTEAFF
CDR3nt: TGTGCCAGCAGCCCGCGGACAGGGGGGAACACTGAAGCTTTCTTT

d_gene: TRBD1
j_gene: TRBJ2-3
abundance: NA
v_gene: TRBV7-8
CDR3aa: CASTGGGDTQYF
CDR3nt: TGTGCCAGCACAGGGGGCGGTGATACGCAGTATTTT

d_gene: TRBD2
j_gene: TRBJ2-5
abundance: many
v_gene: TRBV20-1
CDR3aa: CSASRLAEQETQYF
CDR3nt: TGCAGTGCTAGCCGACTAGCGGAGCAAGAGACCCAGTACTTC

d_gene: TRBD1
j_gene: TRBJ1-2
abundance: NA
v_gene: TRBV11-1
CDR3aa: CASSPREVTGGKGYTF
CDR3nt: TGTGCCAGCAGCCCCCGCGAAGTAACAGGGGGTAAAGGCTACACCTTC

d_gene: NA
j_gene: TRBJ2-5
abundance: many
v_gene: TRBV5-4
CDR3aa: CASSLGQGVQETQYF
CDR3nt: TGTGCCAGCAGCTTGGGGCAGGGAGTTCAAGAGACCCAGTACTTC

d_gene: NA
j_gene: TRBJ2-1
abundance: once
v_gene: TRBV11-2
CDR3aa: CASSLRGGAGNEQFF
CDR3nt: TGTGCCAGCAGCTTACGTGGGGGCGCGGGGAATGAGCAGTTCTTC

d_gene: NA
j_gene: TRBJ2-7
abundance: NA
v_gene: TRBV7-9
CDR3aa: CASSPGTLEQYF
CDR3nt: TGTGCCAGCAGCCCCGGGACTTTAGAGCAGTACTTC

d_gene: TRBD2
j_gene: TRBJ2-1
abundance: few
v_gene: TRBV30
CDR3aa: CAWYGTSGRIYNEQFF
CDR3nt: TGTGCCTGGTACGGGACTAGCGGGAGGATCTACAATGAGCAGTTCTTC

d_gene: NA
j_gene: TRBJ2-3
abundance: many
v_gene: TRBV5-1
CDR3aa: CASSLARSTDTQYF
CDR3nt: TGCGCCAGCAGCTTGGCTCGTAGCACAGATACGCAGTATTTT

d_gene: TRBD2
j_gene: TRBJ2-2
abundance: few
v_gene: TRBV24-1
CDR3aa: CATSESGGMNTGELFF
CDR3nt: TGTGCCACCAGTGAAAGCGGGGGGATGAACACCGGGGAGCTGTTTTTT

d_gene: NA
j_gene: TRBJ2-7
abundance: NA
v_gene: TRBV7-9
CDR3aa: CASSLGVGAAYEQYF
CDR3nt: TGTGCCAGCAGCTTAGGGGTGGGGGCCGCCTACGAGCAGTACTTC

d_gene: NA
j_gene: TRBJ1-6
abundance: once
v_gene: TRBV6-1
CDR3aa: CASSARTTAAYSPLHF
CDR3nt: TGTGCCAGCAGTGCCCGGACAACTGCGGCCTATTCACCCCTCCACTTT

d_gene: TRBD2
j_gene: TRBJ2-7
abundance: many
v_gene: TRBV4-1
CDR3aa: CASSPQGLAGSYEQYF
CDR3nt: TGCGCCAGCAGCCCCCAAGGACTAGCGGGATCTTACGAGCAGTACTTC

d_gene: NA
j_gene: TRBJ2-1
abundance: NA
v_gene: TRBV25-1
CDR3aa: CASSHAYNEQFF
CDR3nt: TGTGCCAGCAGTCACGCGTACAACGAGCAGTTCTTC

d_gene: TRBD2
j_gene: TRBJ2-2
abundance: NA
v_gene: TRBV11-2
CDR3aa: CASSINSGGITGELFF
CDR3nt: TGTGCCAGCAGCATCAATAGCGGGGGGATCACCGGGGAGCTGTTTTTT

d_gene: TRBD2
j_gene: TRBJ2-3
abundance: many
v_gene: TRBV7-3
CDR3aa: CASSALAVSTDTQYF
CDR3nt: TGTGCCAGCAGCGCCCTAGCGGTTAGCACAGATACGCAGTATTTT

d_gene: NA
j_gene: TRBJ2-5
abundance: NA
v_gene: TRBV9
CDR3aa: CASSEGDVVTQYF
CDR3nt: TGTGCCAGCAGCGAGGGGGACGTGGTGACCCAGTACTTC

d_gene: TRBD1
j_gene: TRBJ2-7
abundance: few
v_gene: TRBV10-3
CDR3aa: CAISEPDRAYEQYF
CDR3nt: TGTGCCATCAGTGAACCGGACAGGGCCTACGAGCAGTACTTC

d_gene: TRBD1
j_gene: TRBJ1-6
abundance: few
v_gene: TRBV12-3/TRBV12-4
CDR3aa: CASSLRDSLTSSYNSPLHF
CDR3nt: TGTGCCAGCAGTCTTCGGGACAGCCTAACAAGCTCCTATAATTCACCCCTCCACTTT

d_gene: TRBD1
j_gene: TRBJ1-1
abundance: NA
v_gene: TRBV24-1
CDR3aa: CATSDGQGMAFF
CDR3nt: TGTGCCACCAGTGATGGACAGGGGATGGCTTTCTTT

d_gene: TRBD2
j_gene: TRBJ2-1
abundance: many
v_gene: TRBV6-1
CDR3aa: CASSEERLAGKFF
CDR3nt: TGTGCCAGCAGTGAAGAACGACTAGCGGGAAAGTTCTTC

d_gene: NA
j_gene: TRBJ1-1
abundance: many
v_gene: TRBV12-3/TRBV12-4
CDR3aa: CASSLEGGVTEAFF
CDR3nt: TGTGCCAGCAGTTTGGAGGGGGGGGTCACTGAAGCTTTCTTT

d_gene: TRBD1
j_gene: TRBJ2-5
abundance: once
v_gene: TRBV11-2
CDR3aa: CASKRDSSKTQYF
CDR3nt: TGTGCCAGCAAACGGGACAGTTCGAAGACCCAGTACTTC

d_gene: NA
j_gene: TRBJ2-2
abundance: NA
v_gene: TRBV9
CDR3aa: CASSVGELFF
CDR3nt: TGTGCCAGCAGCGTAGGGGAGCTGTTTTTT

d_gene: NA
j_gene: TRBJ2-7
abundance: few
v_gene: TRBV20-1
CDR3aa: CSAMGREDYEQYF
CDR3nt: TGCAGTGCTATGGGCCGCGAGGATTACGAGCAGTACTTC

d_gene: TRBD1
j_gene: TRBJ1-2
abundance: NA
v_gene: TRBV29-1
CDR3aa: CSAPPHTGGDGYTF
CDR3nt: TGCAGCGCCCCACCACACACAGGGGGAGATGGCTACACCTTC

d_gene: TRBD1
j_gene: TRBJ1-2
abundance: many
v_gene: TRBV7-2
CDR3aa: CASSFTGGGGYTF
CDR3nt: TGTGCCAGCAGCTTTACAGGGGGCGGTGGCTACACCTTC

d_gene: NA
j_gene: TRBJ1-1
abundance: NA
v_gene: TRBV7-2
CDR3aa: CASSPSVTEAFF
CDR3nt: TGTGCCAGCAGTCCCTCTGTGACTGAAGCTTTCTTT

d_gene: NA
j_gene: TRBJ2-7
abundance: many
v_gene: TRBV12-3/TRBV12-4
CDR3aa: CASSLDRMYEQYF
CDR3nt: TGTGCCAGCAGTTTAGACAGGATGTACGAGCAGTACTTC

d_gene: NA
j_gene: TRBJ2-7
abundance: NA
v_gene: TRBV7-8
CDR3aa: CASKEGAGGLDLYEQYF
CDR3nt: TGTGCCAGCAAAGAGGGGGCAGGGGGGTTGGACCTGTACGAGCAGTACTTC

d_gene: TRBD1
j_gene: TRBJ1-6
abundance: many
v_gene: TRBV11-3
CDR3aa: CASSLGVRRGYSPLHF
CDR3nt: TGTGCCAGCAGCTTAGGAGTTCGCAGGGGGTATTCACCCCTCCACTTT

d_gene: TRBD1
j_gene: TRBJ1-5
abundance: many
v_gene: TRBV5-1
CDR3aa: CASSAGGSNQPQHF
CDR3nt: TGCGCCAGCAGCGCAGGGGGGAGCAATCAGCCCCAGCATTTT

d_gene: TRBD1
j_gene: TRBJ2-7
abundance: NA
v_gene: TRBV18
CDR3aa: CASSPRDRDNYERYF
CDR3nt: TGTGCCAGCTCACCACGTGACAGGGACAACTACGAGCGGTACTTC

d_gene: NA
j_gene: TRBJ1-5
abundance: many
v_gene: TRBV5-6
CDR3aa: CASSLVGGTQPQHF
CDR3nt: TGTGCCAGCAGCTTGGTCGGGGGCACTCAGCCCCAGCATTTT

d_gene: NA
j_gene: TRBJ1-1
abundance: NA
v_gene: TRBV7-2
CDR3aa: CASSLVNRVSEAFF
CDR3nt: TGTGCCAGCAGCTTAGTGAACAGGGTGTCTGAAGCTTTCTTT

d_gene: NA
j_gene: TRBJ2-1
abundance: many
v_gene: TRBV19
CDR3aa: CASSTRRGVLPQFF
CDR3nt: TGTGCCAGTAGTACTCGCCGGGGTGTGCTGCCGCAGTTCTTC

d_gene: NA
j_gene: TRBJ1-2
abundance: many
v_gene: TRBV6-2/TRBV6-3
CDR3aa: CASSQTAYGYTF
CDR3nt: TGTGCCAGCAGTCAAACAGCTTATGGCTACACCTTC

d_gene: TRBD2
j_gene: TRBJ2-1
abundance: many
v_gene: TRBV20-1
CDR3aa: CSATGLAGGPGNEQFF
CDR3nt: TGCAGTGCCACGGGACTAGCGGGAGGGCCGGGCAATGAGCAGTTCTTC

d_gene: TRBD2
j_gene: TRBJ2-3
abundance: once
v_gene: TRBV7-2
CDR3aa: CASSLATGGSTDTQYF
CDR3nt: TGTGCCAGCAGCTTAGCGACGGGGGGGAGCACAGATACGCAGTATTTT

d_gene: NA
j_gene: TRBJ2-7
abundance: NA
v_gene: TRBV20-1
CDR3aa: CSAARGAKNYEQYF
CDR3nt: TGCAGTGCTGCCCGGGGTGCGAAGAACTACGAGCAGTACTTC